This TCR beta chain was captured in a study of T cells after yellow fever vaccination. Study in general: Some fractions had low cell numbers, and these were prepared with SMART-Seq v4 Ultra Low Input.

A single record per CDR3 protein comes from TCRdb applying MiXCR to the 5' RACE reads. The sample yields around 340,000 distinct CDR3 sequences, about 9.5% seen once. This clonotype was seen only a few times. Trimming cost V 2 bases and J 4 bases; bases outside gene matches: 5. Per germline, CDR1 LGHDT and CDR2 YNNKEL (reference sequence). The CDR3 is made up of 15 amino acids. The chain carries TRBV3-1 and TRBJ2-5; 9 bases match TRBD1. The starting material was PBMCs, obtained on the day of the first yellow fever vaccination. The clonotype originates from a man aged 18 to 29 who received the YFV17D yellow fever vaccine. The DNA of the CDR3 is TGTGCCAGCAGCCAAATGACAGGGGGTAGAGAGACCCAGTACTTC. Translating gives CASSQMTGGRETQYF.